This passage covers 9 T cell receptor beta chains from one sample sequenced in a study of yellow fever vaccine responses in identical twins. One entry per CDR3 protein results from TCRdb running MiXCR on the RT-PCR reads. This repertoire shows about 18,000 distinct CDR3 sequences, roughly two thirds found once; its top ten account for less than 9.5%. Specimen: T cells from blood (PBMCs), unsorted or a sorted subset (not recorded which), collected before or after yellow fever vaccination (not recorded which). These receptors were collected from a woman aged 18-30 years who received the yellow fever vaccine.

The V and J genes are TRBV11-3 and TRBJ1-2; a weak D match, TRBD1 (5 bases). CDR3 size: 15 residues. Per germline, CDR1 SGHNT and CDR2 YENEEA. Trimming cost V 4 bases and J 5 bases, with 17 bases left between them. DNA for the CDR3: TGTGCCAGCAGCTCCACCCGGGACGCAGTATATGGCTACACCTTC. Translating gives CASSSTRDAVYGYTF.

V usage is TRBV7-2 and J usage is TRBJ2-3; D call uncertain. Deletions cut 2 bases from V and 4 bases from J, with 7 bases between. The CDR3 runs to 13 residues. From germline, CDR1 is SGHTA and CDR2 FQGNSA. The CDR3 protein is CASSLLGSDTQYF. The CDR3 DNA reads as TGTGCCAGCAGCTTACTCGGATCAGATACGCAGTATTTT. Complete variable domain (other parts from reference TRBV7-2 and TRBJ2-3): GAGVSQSPSNKVTEKGKDVELRCDPISGHTALYWYRQSLGQGLEFLIYFQGNSAPDKSGLPSDRFSAERTGGSVSTLTIQRTQQEDSAVYLCASSLLGSDTQYFGPGTRLTVL.

This rearrangement joins TRBV18 to TRBJ1-3; 9 positions match TRBD1. V lost 5 bases to trimming and J lost 1 base; unmatched junction nucleotides: 3. Per germline, CDR1 KGHSH and CDR2 LQKENI. This CDR3 comprises 15 residues. The CDR3 region is CASSTQGASGNTIYF. The CDR3 DNA reads TGTGCCAGCTCAACACAGGGGGCTTCTGGAAACACCATATATTTT.

This rearrangement joins TRBV27 to TRBJ2-7; D could derive from TRBD1 or TRBD2 (5 bases each). The germline V and J ends were trimmed by 3 bases and 3 bases, with 9 bases remaining between them. The CDR3 extends over 13 amino acids. Germline V gene sequence: CDR1 MNHEY, CDR2 SMNVEV (reference sequence). The CDR3 loop reads CASSFGGYYEQYF. The CDR3 coding sequence is TGTGCCAGCAGTTTTGGGGGATACTACGAGCAGTACTTC.

This clonotype was seen a handful of times. J is TRBJ1-4 and V is TRBV29-1; no clear D. The V end lost 7 bases, the J end lost 2 bases, and 11 bases lay between the germline ends. The CDR3 contains 13 residues. CDR1 is SQVTM, CDR2 ANQGSEA, per germline. The CDR3 DNA is TGCAGCGCCCGACAAGCCACTAATGAAAAACTGTTTTTT. Translation gives CSARQATNEKLFF. The variable domain in full, with the rest retrieved from reference TRBV29-1 and TRBJ1-4, is SAVISQKPSRDICQRGTSLTIQCQVDSQVTMMFWYRQQPGQSLTLIATANQGSEATYESGFVIDKFPISRPNLTFSTLTVSNMSPEDSSIYLCSARQATNEKLFFGSGTQLSVL.

This clonotype has only a few counts. V is TRBV29-1 and J is TRBJ2-3; the match to TRBD2 covers 8 bases. Germline V lookup: CDR1 SQVTM, CDR2 ANQGSEA. The CDR3 has 14 residues. Losses at the gene ends were 6 bases for V and 0 bases for J; bases not matched to a gene: 5. This chain's CDR3 is CSVEIAGSTDTQYF. CDR3 coding DNA: TGCAGCGTAGAGATAGCGGGAAGCACAGATACGCAGTATTTT.

This clonotype was observed a handful of times. The chain combines TRBV20-1 with TRBJ1-4, with no clear D. Per germline, CDR1 DFQATT and CDR2 SNEGSKA (reference sequence). V was clipped by 6 bases and J by 12 bases, with 20 bases between them. CDR3 length equals 13 residues. This CDR3 reads CSAGGLSNAQLFF. CDR3 sequence (DNA): TGCAGTGCCGGCGGGCTCTCTAATGCGCAACTGTTTTTT.

The rearrangement links TRBV12-3 or TRBV12-4 to TRBJ1-2, with no clear D. Trimming pared 1 base from V and 7 bases from J, leaving 4 bases between. The CDR3 has 11 amino acids. In DNA, the CDR3 is TGTGCCAGCAGTTTAGGGGGTGGCTACACCTTC. This gives the protein CASSLGGGYTF.

V and J are TRBV19 and TRBJ1-5; no definite D call. The germline CDR1 and CDR2 sequences are LNHDA and SQIVND (reference sequence). CDR3 length: 12 amino acids. Trimming pared 0 bases from V and 3 bases from J, leaving 0 bases between. The chain's CDR3 is CASSIDNQPQHF. The CDR3 coding sequence is TGTGCCAGTAGTATAGACAATCAGCCCCAGCATTTT.